This T cell receptor (beta chain) appears in the sequencing data of a study of blood T cell repertoires in COVID-19. The germline CDR1 and CDR2 sequences are SGHNT and YENEEA. The V and J ends lost 5 bases and 0 bases respectively, with 17 bases between them. This CDR3 region has 17 residues. Profiled with immunoSEQ multiplex PCR; TCRdb holds only in-frame clones, not every one. This sample yields fewer than 250,000 clones, of which 84% are seen a single time; around 1.8% belongs to the top ten. Categorization into cohorts depended on clinical history that participants reported. A single count supports this clone.

Sequenced material: PBMCs or T cells enriched from blood (not recorded which). The clonotype was recovered from a man between 60 and 75 years old who had recovered from COVID-19. This rearrangement joins TRBV11-3 to TRBJ2-4, with a weak D call TRBD2 (5 bases). The CDR3 coding sequence is TGTGCCAGCAGCCCCTCCGGACGGGAAATAGCCAAAAACATTCAGTACTTC. Translation: CASSPSGREIAKNIQYF.